These 28 T cell receptor beta chains were all obtained from the same sample, sequenced in a study of shared clonotypes between healthy human individuals. Generated by immunoSEQ multiplex PCR, the TCRdb table keeps only in-frame clones and is missing some. The data hold approximately 1,000,000 clones, with 70% to 80% observed a single time. Sample: memory CD4+ T cells from PBMCs. Stated subset: CD45RA-negative fraction. All receptors derive from a man in his late teens or twenties in good health. Some clones in this sample may be carry-over from other donors' samples.

The CDR3 sequence is CASSLYGSTYEQYF. In DNA, the CDR3 is TGTGCCAGCAGCTTGTACGGGAGTACCTACGAGCAGTACTTC. The gene calls are TRBV5-6 and TRBJ2-7; the D gene is possibly TRBD2 (6 bases). The germline V gene encodes CDR1 SGHDT and CDR2 YYEEEE. Between the trimmed V and J ends, which lost 1 base and 2 bases, there was a span of 10 bases. CDR3 length equals 14 residues.

The chain links TRBV15 to TRBJ2-2, with 11 bases fitting TRBD2. Germline CDR1 reads LNHNV; CDR2 reads YYDKDF (reference sequence). V shed 3 bases, J shed 3 bases, and the junction held 9 bases outside the gene matches. The CDR3 has 18 amino acids. The CDR3 loop reads CATSSAYLAGGYTGELFF. The CDR3 DNA reads as TGTGCCACCAGCAGCGCTTACCTAGCGGGAGGTTACACCGGGGAGCTGTTTTTT.

In the case of this clone: The identical CDR3 is also encoded by other nucleotide sequences in the sample. This sequence joins TRBV19 and TRBJ2-3; D is unclear. The V gene's germline CDR1 is LNHDA and CDR2 SQIVND (reference sequence). This CDR3 region has 12 residues. V was trimmed by 3 bases and J by 5 bases, leaving 6 bases between them. The CDR3 sequence is CASSIGRDTQYF. CDR3 coding DNA: TGTGCCAGTAGTATCGGAAGAGATACGCAGTATTTT.

J is TRBJ1-2 and V is TRBV30; TRBD1 is a possible D gene (5 bases). Germline CDR1 reads GTSNPN; CDR2 reads SVGIG (reference sequence). CDR3 length: 13 residues. Trimming left V 0 bases short and J 7 bases short, with 12 bases between. CDR3 nucleotide sequence: TGTGCCTGGAGTGTATTCCCGGGGGGTGGCTACACCTTC. Protein sequence: CAWSVFPGGGYTF. Full variable domain (missing parts from reference TRBV30 and TRBJ1-2): SQTIHQWPATLVQPVGSPLSLECTVEGTSNPNLYWYRQAAGRGLQLLFYSVGIGQISSEVPQNLSASRPQDRQFILSSKKLLLSDSGFYLCAWSVFPGGGYTFGSGTRLTVV.

This sequence joins TRBV28 and TRBJ2-6; the D gene could be TRBD1 or TRBD2 (5 bases each). The CDR3 spans 18 residues. Trimming shortened V by 2 bases and J by 0 bases, and 14 bases separated the two germline ends. Germline CDR1 MDHEN, CDR2 SYDVKM. The CDR3 region is CASSLSPGASSGANVLTF. The CDR3, as DNA: TGTGCCAGCAGTTTAAGTCCCGGGGCCAGCTCTGGGGCCAACGTCCTGACTTTC.

The chain combines TRBV5-1 with TRBJ2-5; 13 bases line up with TRBD2. CDR1 SGHRS and CDR2 YFSETQ come from the germline V gene. This CDR3 is 15 amino acids long. V was pared by 5 bases and J by 2 bases, with 3 bases of the junction left unmatched. The CDR3 protein is CASRPGLAGQETQYF. The CDR3 DNA sequence: TGCGCCAGCAGGCCGGGACTAGCGGGGCAAGAGACCCAGTACTTC.

This rearrangement joins TRBV5-5 to TRBJ2-1; 7 nucleotides agree with TRBD1. With 0 bases clipped from V and 4 bases from J, the junction kept 4 bases outside the gene matches. CDR1 and CDR2 from the germline V gene are SGHKS and YYEKEE (reference sequence). The CDR3 extends over 15 amino acids. The DNA of the CDR3 is TGTGCCAGCAGCTTGGAGGACAGGCTGTACAATGAGCAGTTCTTC. The encoded protein is CASSLEDRLYNEQFF.

This clone has only a few counts. This chain connects TRBV5-6 to TRBJ2-3, with TRBD2 matching 8 bases. The CDR3 length is 16 residues. V lost 4 bases and J lost 0; bases outside the gene matches: 7. From germline, CDR1 is SGHDT and CDR2 YYEEEE. CDR3 DNA: TGTGCCAGCAGCGTAGCTAGCGGGTATAGCACAGATACGCAGTATTTT. Protein sequence: CASSVASGYSTDTQYF.

The chain is built from TRBV7-2 and TRBJ2-6; the match to TRBD1 covers 9 bases. CDR3 length: 17 residues. Trimming removed 5 bases from V and 2 bases from J; junction bases left unmatched: 7. Germline CDR1 and CDR2: SGHTA and FQGNSA. The CDR3 protein is CASSPGQGRAGANVLTF. The DNA for the CDR3 is TGTGCCAGCAGCCCCGGACAGGGGAGGGCTGGGGCCAACGTCCTGACTTTC.

The V call is TRBV21-1, the J call TRBJ2-5; the D segment call TRBD2 is taken from the table without a DNA check. TRBV21-1 is tagged as a pseudogene. CDR3 size: 17 residues. The CDR3 bases are TGTGCCAGCAGGCCCTGCCCTTTCGGGACTAGCGATAGATCGGAGTACTTC. Encoded protein: CASRPCPFGTSDRSEYF.

This clone was recorded only once. The V and J genes are TRBV28 and TRBJ2-3; 8 bases line up with TRBD2. The germline V gene encodes CDR1 MDHEN and CDR2 SYDVKM. The junction had 7 bases not matched to a gene; V was cut back by 4 bases and J by 1 base. The CDR3 extends over 16 amino acids. Here the CDR3 DNA reads TGTGCCAGCAGTTCCCGAGCGGGAGCTGGCACAGATACGCAGTATTTT. Protein: CASSSRAGAGTDTQYF.

This clone was recorded a few times. Germline and junction disagree at one end, which may indicate a read error. The V call is TRBV7-2, the J call TRBJ1-1; no firm D call. CDR1 SGHTA and CDR2 FQGNSA come from the germline V gene. This CDR3 has 15 amino acids. The CDR3 loop is CASSPAQWRNPEAFF. Here the CDR3 DNA reads TGTGCCAGCAGCCCAGCCCAGTGGAGGAACCCTGAAGCTTTCTTT.

The chain is built from TRBV18 and TRBJ2-1, with D unresolved. CDR1 and CDR2 (germline): KGHSH, LQKENI. The CDR3 length is 14 residues. With 3 bases removed from V and 3 bases from J, the gap between germline ends came to 9 bases. As DNA, the CDR3 is TGTGCCAGCTCACCGGGAACCGGCTACAATGAGCAGTTCTTC. Protein: CASSPGTGYNEQFF.

Concerning this clone itself: A far larger clone is one nucleotide away, so this likely arose from a read error. Given the absence of the conserved phenylalanine or tryptophan at the CDR3 end, a read error is likely. The rearrangement joins TRBV6-1 to TRBJ1-2; D remains ambiguous. This CDR3 is built from 12 residues. V was trimmed by 7 bases and J by 4 bases, leaving 10 bases between them. Germline V gene data show CDR1 as MNHNS and CDR2 as SASEGT. CDR3 region: CASNAGSYGYTI. CDR3 bases: TGTGCCAGCAACGCGGGAAGCTATGGCTACACCATC.

The genes are TRBV28 and TRBJ1-2; D might be TRBD1 (6 bases). Trimming removed 4 bases at V and 5 bases at J, with 17 bases between. Germline assignment: CDR1 MDHEN and CDR2 SYDVKM. This CDR3 is 15 amino acids long. CDR3 nucleotides: TGTGCCAGCAGTTCCCCCCGGACAGACCCTTATGGCTACACCTTC. Protein: CASSSPRTDPYGYTF.

In nucleotides, the CDR3 is TGTGCCAGCAGCAAAACGGGGCCGCAGAACTATGGCTACACCTTC. Translation: CASSKTGPQNYGYTF. This chain uses TRBV21-1 with TRBJ1-2. TRBV21-1 is described as a pseudogene. CDR3 size: 15 residues.

The chain uses TRBV21-1 and TRBJ2-3. TRBV21-1 is a pseudogene locus. The CDR3 is 16 residues long. CDR3 sequence (DNA): TGTGCCAGCAGCAAAAGTTCGGACACTTCGGGGGATACGCAGTATTTT. Its protein is CASSKSSDTSGDTQYF.

The rearrangement joins TRBV9 to TRBJ2-2; TRBD1 is a possible D gene (6 bases). The CDR3 consists of 16 residues. Trimming cost V 4 bases and J 7 bases, with 20 bases left between them. The germline V gene has CDR1 SGDLS and CDR2 YYNGEE. CDR3 DNA sequence: TGTGCCAGCAGCCCCTCGGGCAGGGGAGTTGGCGGGGAGCTGTTTTTT. This gives the protein CASSPSGRGVGGELFF.

The chain couples TRBV5-4 to TRBJ2-7; 9 bases fit TRBD1. The CDR3 covers 14 residues. Germline CDR1 reads SGHNT; CDR2 reads YYREEE (reference sequence). V lost 2 bases, J lost 5 bases, and 5 bases stayed unmatched. CDR3 residues: CASSLTGGANEQYF. The CDR3 DNA sequence: TGTGCCAGCAGCTTAACAGGGGGCGCCAACGAGCAGTACTTC.

V and J are TRBV6-6 and TRBJ1-5; maybe TRBD1 (6 bases). Trimming removed 7 bases from V and 3 bases from J, with 13 bases in between. From germline, CDR1 is MNHNY and CDR2 SVGAGI (reference sequence). This CDR3 spans 14 amino acids. The CDR3 sequence is CASTYRADNQPQHF. As DNA, the CDR3 is TGTGCCAGCACCTACAGGGCAGACAATCAGCCCCAGCATTTT.

The V call is TRBV5-5, the J call TRBJ2-7; 10 nucleotides agree with TRBD2. CDR1 is SGHKS, CDR2 YYEKEE, per germline (reference sequence). The CDR3 extends over 15 amino acids. The V segment lost 2 bases and the J segment 7 bases; nucleotides outside the gene matches: 9. The CDR3 loop reads CASSLTGTSVREQYF. DNA of the CDR3: TGTGCCAGCAGCTTAACCGGGACTAGCGTTCGGGAGCAGTACTTC.

The rearrangement uses TRBV2 and TRBJ2-2; 9 nucleotides line up with TRBD2. Germline CDR1 and CDR2: SNHLY and FYNNEI. Losses at the gene ends were 3 bases for V and 5 bases for J; bases not matched to a gene: 7. The CDR3 has 16 amino acids. The DNA for the CDR3 is TGTGCCAGCAGTGACCTAGCGGGAATAAAGACCGGGGAGCTGTTTTTT. This translates into CASSDLAGIKTGELFF.

The genes are TRBV9 and TRBJ1-1; D is uncertain. V dropped 3 bases and J dropped 6 bases, with 12 bases sitting between them. This CDR3 has 13 residues. Germline CDR1 SGDLS, CDR2 YYNGEE. The CDR3 loop reads CASSAGVAAEAFF. For the CDR3, the DNA is TGTGCCAGCAGCGCCGGGGTTGCGGCTGAAGCTTTCTTT.

The chain carries TRBV7-9 and TRBJ1-2; D remains unclear. The length of the CDR3 is 13 residues. Germline lookup yields CDR1 SEHNR and CDR2 FQNEAQ (reference sequence). The V gene lost 0 bases and the J gene lost 4 bases, with 6 bases spanning the gap. The CDR3 nucleotides read TGTGCCAGCAGCTTAGCCCTGTCCTATGGCTACACCTTC. It yields the protein CASSLALSYGYTF.

This rearrangement joins TRBV7-2 to TRBJ2-1, with TRBD2 matching over 8 bases. The CDR3 is 15 residues long. Per germline, CDR1 SGHTA and CDR2 FQGNSA. Trimming cost V 5 bases and J 1 base; bases outside gene matches: 4. The CDR3 DNA reads TGTGCCAGCAGCCCTCAGCGGGGGTCCTACAATGAGCAGTTCTTC. Its protein is CASSPQRGSYNEQFF.

Comment on this clone: The sample contains more than one DNA sequence encoding this CDR3. The chain couples TRBV7-3 to TRBJ2-1, with D possibly matching TRBD2 (6 bases). The ends were cut back, 0 bases at V and 0 bases at J, with 9 bases in the middle. Germline V gene data show CDR1 as SGHTA and CDR2 as FQGTGA. The CDR3 sequence is 16 residues long. This CDR3 is CASSLTLGGSYNEQFF. The CDR3 region has the DNA TGTGCCAGCAGCTTAACGTTGGGAGGCTCCTACAATGAGCAGTTCTTC.

The genes are TRBV16 and TRBJ2-7; a weak D match, TRBD2 (6 bases). Trimming took off 4 bases at V and 3 bases at J, with 16 bases between the two ends. The CDR3 is 15 residues long. The germline V gene has CDR1 KGHSY and CDR2 FQNENV. The CDR3 is CASSLTAGPGYEQYF. The CDR3 DNA sequence: TGTGCCAGCAGCCTTACAGCGGGCCCCGGCTACGAGCAGTACTTC.

Of note for this clone: One junction end does not reproduce the germline sequence, and a read error may be involved. Within the sample, other DNA sequences also encode this same CDR3. The gene calls are TRBV7-6 and TRBJ1-1; D may be TRBD1 (6 bases). CDR3 size: 16 residues. Germline V lookup: CDR1 SGHVS, CDR2 FNYEAQ. The CDR3 reads CASSLASGAANTEAFF. CDR3 coding DNA: TGCGCCAGCAGCTTAGCGTCGGGGGCAGCGAACACTGAAGCTTTCTTT. Full variable domain (remainder filled in from reference TRBV7-6 and TRBJ1-1): GAGVSQSPRYKVTKRGQDVALRCDPISGHVSLYWYRQALGQGPEFLTYFNYEAQQDKSGLPNDRFSAERPEGSISTLTIQRTEQRDSAMYRCASSLASGAANTEAFFGQGTRLTVV.